Shown below are 12 T cell receptor beta chains from a single sample sequenced in a study of human T cells and chemical hapten exposure. Extraction of total RNA was performed on unfractionated whole blood. TCRdb re-derived calls from the 5' RACE reads in MiXCR, one entry per CDR3 protein. Of 130,000 or so distinct CDR3 sequences listed, around 4% were seen once; the top ten hold over 1.3%. Every receptor here comes from a female donor in good health.

This clonotype was seen at least ten times. V usage is TRBV11-2 and J usage is TRBJ2-7; no definite D call. Germline V lookup: CDR1 SGHAT, CDR2 FQNNGV. Trimming removed 5 bases at V and 6 bases at J, with 14 bases between. The CDR3 loop spans 13 amino acids. CDR3 sequence reads: CASSARRPPEQYF. In DNA form, the CDR3 reads TGTGCCAGCAGCGCCCGGCGTCCCCCCGAGCAGTACTTC.

This clonotype was counted at least ten times. This chain connects TRBV12-3 or TRBV12-4 to TRBJ1-5, with D possibly matching TRBD1 (6 bases). The length of the CDR3 is 13 residues. V gave up 5 bases and J gave up 2 bases, with 7 bases separating them. CDR3 DNA: TGTGCCAGCAGTAGGACAGGCAATCAGCCCCAGCATTTT. Translated: CASSRTGNQPQHF.

Many counts were recorded for this clonotype. The CDR3 DNA sequence: TGTGCCAGCAGTGTAGCTGGCGGTACCTATGGCTACACCTTC. Its protein is CASSVAGGTYGYTF. The chain combines TRBV2 with TRBJ1-2; unclear D gene. The CDR3 contains 14 residues. CDR1 is SNHLY and CDR2 is FYNNEI in the germline V gene. The V and J ends lost 4 bases and 4 bases respectively, with 13 bases between them.

This clonotype was found many times. This rearrangement joins TRBV7-6 to TRBJ2-3; D is undetermined. V lost 2 bases and J lost 4, with 10 bases in between. This CDR3 comprises 14 residues. CDR1 and CDR2 from the germline V gene are SGHVS and FNYEAQ. The DNA for the CDR3 is TGTGCCAGCAGCTTATCGGGTGAGGCAGATACGCAGTATTTT. It encodes CASSLSGEADTQYF.

This clonotype was recorded at least ten times. This sequence joins TRBV6-5 and TRBJ2-4; perhaps TRBD2 as D (6 bases). Germline V gene data show CDR1 as MNHEY and CDR2 as SVGAGI. There are 17 residues in the CDR3. Trimming shortened V by 4 bases and J by 2 bases, and 18 bases separated the two germline ends. This chain's CDR3 is CASSSGAGKVTKNIQYF. The CDR3 DNA is TGTGCCAGCAGTTCTGGCGCGGGGAAGGTAACCAAAAACATTCAGTACTTC.

At least ten counts were recorded for this clonotype. The chain carries TRBV14 and TRBJ1-5; no clear D gene. This CDR3 has 17 amino acids. The germline gives CDR1 SGHDN, CDR2 FVKESK. V shed 7 bases and J shed 2 bases, with 21 bases lying between them. The CDR3 coding sequence is TGTGCCAGCAACCATCGGCGACGGGGAATGGGCAATCAGCCCCAGCATTTT. Amino acids: CASNHRRRGMGNQPQHF.

This clonotype has a count of ten or more. This CDR3 is CASSLVTGGSYGYTF. The CDR3 DNA sequence: TGCGCCAGCAGCTTGGTGACAGGGGGCAGCTATGGCTACACCTTC. This chain uses TRBV5-1 with TRBJ1-2; TRBD1 aligns across 10 bases. This CDR3 is 15 amino acids long. Looked up from germline, CDR1 is SGHRS and CDR2 is YFSETQ. Trimming cost V 0 bases and J 4 bases; bases outside gene matches: 3.

Ten or more counts support this clonotype. This chain connects TRBV18 to TRBJ2-3, with D perhaps TRBD1 or TRBD2 (6 bases each). There are 16 residues in the CDR3. CDR1 is KGHSH and CDR2 is LQKENI in the germline V gene. Trimming stripped 6 bases from V and 4 bases from J, with 20 bases between. CDR3 protein: CASSPTDRTGADTQYF. The CDR3 nucleotides read TGTGCCAGCTCCCCAACGGACAGAACGGGGGCAGATACGCAGTATTTT.

This sequence joins TRBV12-3 or TRBV12-4 and TRBJ2-3; maybe TRBD1 (6 bases). V was pared by 5 bases and J by 0 bases, with 15 bases between. The CDR3 has 16 amino acids. The CDR3: CASSIQYQGSTDTQYF. The CDR3 bases are TGTGCCAGCAGTATACAATACCAGGGGAGCACAGATACGCAGTATTTT.

This clonotype was detected many times. The chain links TRBV3-1 to TRBJ2-5; TRBD1 agrees at 9 bases. The length of the CDR3 is 15 residues. The junction had 7 bases not matched to a gene; V was cut back by 4 bases and J by 4 bases. The germline V gene encodes CDR1 LGHDT and CDR2 YNNKEL (reference sequence). Written as DNA, the CDR3 is TGTGCCAGCAGCCGAGGACAGGGGATCATAGAGACCCAGTACTTC. Translating gives CASSRGQGIIETQYF.

This clonotype was seen ten or more times. This chain joins TRBV13 and TRBJ2-4; TRBD2 aligns across 10 bases. Losses at the gene ends were 5 bases for V and 1 base for J; bases not matched to a gene: 14. This CDR3 is 19 amino acids long. Germline-derived CDR1 and CDR2 are PRHDT and FYEKMQ (reference sequence). In nucleotides, the CDR3 is TGTGCCAGCAGCCTCCCTCTTCCTAGCGGGGGAGTGGCCAAAAACATTCAGTACTTC. It encodes CASSLPLPSGGVAKNIQYF.

At least ten counts were recorded for this clonotype. The J gene is TRBJ2-7, the V gene TRBV18; weak D call: TRBD2 (5 bases). This CDR3 spans 15 amino acids. Trimming left V 8 bases short and J 6 bases short, with 23 bases between. Germline assignment: CDR1 KGHSH and CDR2 LQKENI. This CDR3 is CASRGIGESSGEQYF. The CDR3 bases are TGTGCCAGCCGTGGGATCGGGGAGTCTTCGGGCGAGCAGTACTTC.